Here is one T cell receptor beta chain with its context. From germline, CDR1 is LGHDT and CDR2 YNNKEL (reference sequence). The V and J ends lost 4 bases and 4 bases, in that order; junction bases with no gene match: 8. This CDR3 spans 16 amino acids. These data belong to a study of control samples from healthy donors and cancer patients. The table came from immunoSEQ multiplex PCR; TCRdb's copy has only in-frame clones and leaves some out. The sample contains around 140,000 clones, approximately 92% of which appear only once. V and J are TRBV3-1 (or the pseudogene TRBV3-2) and TRBJ2-2; 8 nucleotides align to TRBD2. The sample was blood. The TCR comes from a young man in good health. CDR3 DNA sequence: TGTGCCAGCAGCCCCGGGGGCGGGGGGTTCACCGGGGAGCTGTTTTTT. Its protein is CASSPGGGGFTGELFF.